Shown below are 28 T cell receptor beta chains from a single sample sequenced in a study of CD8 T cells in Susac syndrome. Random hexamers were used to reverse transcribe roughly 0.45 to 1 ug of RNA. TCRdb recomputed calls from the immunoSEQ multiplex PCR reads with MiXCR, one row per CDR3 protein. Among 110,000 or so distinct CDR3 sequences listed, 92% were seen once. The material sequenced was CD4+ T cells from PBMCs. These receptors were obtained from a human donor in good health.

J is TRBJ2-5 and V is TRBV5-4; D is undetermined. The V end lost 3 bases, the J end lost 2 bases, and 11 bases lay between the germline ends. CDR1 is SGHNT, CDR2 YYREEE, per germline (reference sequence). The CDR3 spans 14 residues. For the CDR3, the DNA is TGTGCCAGCAGCTCGGCCTACTCTCAAGAGACCCAGTACTTC. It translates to CASSSAYSQETQYF.

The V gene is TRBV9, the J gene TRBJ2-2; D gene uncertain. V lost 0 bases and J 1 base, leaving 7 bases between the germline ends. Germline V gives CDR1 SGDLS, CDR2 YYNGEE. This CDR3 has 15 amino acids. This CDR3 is CASSVVDGNTGELFF. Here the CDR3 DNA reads TGTGCCAGCAGCGTAGTGGACGGGAACACCGGGGAGCTGTTTTTT. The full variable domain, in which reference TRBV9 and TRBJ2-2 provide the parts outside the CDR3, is DSGVTQTPKHLITATGQRVTLRCSPRSGDLSVYWYQQSLDQGLQFLIQYYNGEERAKGNILERFSAQQFPDLHSELNLSSLELGDSALYFCASSVVDGNTGELFFGEGSRLTVL.

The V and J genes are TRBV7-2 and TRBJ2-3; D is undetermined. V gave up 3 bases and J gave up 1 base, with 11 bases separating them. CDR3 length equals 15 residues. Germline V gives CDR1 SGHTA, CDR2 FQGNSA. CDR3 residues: CASSLADFGTDTQYF. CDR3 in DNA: TGTGCCAGCAGCTTGGCCGACTTCGGCACAGATACGCAGTATTTT. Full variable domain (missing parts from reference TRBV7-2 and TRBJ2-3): GAGVSQSPSNKVTEKGKDVELRCDPISGHTALYWYRQSLGQGLEFLIYFQGNSAPDKSGLPSDRFSAERTGGSVSTLTIQRTQQEDSAVYLCASSLADFGTDTQYFGPGTRLTVL.

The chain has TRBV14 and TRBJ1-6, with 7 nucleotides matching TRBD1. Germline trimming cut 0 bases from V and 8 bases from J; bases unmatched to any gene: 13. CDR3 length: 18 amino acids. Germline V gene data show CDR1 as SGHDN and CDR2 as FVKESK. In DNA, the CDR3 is TGTGCCAGCAGCCAAGACCCTACATTATACAGGGGACATTCACCCCTCCACTTT. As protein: CASSQDPTLYRGHSPLHF.

The CDR3 loop reads CASSSYGELFF. The DNA for the CDR3 is TGTGCCAGCAGCTCATACGGGGAGCTGTTTTTT. The chain combines TRBV14 with TRBJ2-2, with D unclear. Trimming pared 5 bases from V and 7 bases from J, leaving 5 bases between. Germline V gene lookup returns CDR1 SGHDN and CDR2 FVKESK. CDR3 size: 11 residues.

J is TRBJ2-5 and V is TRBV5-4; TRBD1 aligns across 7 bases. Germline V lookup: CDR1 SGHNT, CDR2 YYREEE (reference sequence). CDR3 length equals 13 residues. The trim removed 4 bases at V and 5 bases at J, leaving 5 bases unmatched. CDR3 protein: CASSTTGLETQYF. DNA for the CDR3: TGTGCCAGCAGCACGACAGGGCTTGAGACCCAGTACTTC.

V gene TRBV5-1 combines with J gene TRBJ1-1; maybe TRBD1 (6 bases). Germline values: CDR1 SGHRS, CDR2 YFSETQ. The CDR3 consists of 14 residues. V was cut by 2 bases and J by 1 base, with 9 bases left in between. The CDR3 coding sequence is TGCGCCAGCAGCTTTTGGGGGGCGAACACTGAAGCTTTCTTT. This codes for CASSFWGANTEAFF.

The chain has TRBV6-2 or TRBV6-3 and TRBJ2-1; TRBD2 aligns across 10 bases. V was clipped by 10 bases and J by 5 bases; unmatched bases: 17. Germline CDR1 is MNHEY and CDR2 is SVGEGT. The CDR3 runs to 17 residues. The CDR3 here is CATSTVILAGVDNEQFF. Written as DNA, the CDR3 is TGTGCCACCTCCACAGTTATCCTAGCGGGAGTTGACAATGAGCAGTTCTTC.

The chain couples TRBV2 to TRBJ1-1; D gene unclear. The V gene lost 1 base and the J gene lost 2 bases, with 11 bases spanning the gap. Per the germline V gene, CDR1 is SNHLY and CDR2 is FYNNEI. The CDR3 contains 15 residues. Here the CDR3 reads CASSEEVGPNTEAFF. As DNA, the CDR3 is TGTGCCAGCAGTGAAGAGGTTGGGCCCAACACTGAAGCTTTCTTT.

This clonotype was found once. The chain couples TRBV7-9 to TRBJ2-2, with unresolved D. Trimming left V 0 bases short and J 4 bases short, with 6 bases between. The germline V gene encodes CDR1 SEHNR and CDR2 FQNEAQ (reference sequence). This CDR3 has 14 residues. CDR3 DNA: TGTGCCAGCAGCTTAGCGGCACTCACCGGGGAGCTGTTTTTT. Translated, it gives CASSLAALTGELFF.

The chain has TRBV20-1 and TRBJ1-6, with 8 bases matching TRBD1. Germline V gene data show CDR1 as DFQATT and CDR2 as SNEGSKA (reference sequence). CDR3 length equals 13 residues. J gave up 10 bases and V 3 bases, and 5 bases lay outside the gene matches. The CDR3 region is CSASQGANSPLHF. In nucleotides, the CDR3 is TGCAGTGCTAGCCAGGGGGCGAACTCACCCCTCCACTTT.

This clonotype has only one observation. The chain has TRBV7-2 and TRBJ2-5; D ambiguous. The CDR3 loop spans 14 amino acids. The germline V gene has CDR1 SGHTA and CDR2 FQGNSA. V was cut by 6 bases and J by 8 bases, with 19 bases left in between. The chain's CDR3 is CASRNDAGTSTQYF. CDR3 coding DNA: TGTGCCAGCAGAAACGACGCCGGTACGTCAACCCAGTACTTC.

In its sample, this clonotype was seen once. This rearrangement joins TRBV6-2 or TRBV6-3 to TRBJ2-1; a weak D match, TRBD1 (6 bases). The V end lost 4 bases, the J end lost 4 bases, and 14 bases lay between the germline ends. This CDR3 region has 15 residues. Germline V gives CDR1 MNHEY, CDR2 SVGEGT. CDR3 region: CASSSAHQGYNEQFF. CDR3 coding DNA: TGTGCCAGCAGTTCCGCCCACCAGGGGTACAATGAGCAGTTCTTC.

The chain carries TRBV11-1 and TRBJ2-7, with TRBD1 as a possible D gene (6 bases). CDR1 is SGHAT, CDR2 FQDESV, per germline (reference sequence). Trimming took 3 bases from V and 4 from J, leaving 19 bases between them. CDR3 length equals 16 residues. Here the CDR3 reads CASSFVAGDILYEQYF. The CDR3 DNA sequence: TGTGCCAGCAGCTTCGTCGCCGGGGACATACTTTACGAGCAGTACTTC.

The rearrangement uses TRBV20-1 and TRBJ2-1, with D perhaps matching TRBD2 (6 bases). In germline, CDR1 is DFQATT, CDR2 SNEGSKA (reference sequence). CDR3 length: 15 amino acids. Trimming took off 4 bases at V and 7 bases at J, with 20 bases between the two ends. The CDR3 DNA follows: TGCAGTGCTAACTTAATGGTAGCGGTTAGGAATGAGCAGTTCTTC. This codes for CSANLMVAVRNEQFF.

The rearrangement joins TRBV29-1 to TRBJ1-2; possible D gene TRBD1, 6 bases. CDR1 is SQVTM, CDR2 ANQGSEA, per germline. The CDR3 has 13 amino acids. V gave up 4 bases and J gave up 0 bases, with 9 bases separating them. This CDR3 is CSVVAGANYGYTF. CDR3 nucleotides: TGCAGCGTTGTGGCAGGGGCTAACTATGGCTACACCTTC.

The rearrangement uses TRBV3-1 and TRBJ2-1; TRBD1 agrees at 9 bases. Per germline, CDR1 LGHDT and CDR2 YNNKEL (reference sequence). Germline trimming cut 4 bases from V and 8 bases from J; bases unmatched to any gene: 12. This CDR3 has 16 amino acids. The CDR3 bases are TGTGCCAGCAGCCGAGCCGGGACAGGGAGGGCCGATGAGCAGTTCTTC. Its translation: CASSRAGTGRADEQFF.

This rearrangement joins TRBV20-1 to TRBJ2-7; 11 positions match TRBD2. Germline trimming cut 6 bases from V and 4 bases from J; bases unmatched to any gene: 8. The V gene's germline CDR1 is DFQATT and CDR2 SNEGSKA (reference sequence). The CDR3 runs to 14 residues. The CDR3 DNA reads TGCAGTGCGCCTCCTAGCGGGAGGCTTTACGAGCAGTACTTC. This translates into CSAPPSGRLYEQYF.

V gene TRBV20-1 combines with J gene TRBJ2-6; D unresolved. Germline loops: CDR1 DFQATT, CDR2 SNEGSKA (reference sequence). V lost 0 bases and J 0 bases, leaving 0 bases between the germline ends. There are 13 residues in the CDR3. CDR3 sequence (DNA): TGCAGTGCTAGAGACTCTGGGGCCAACGTCCTGACTTTC. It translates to CSARDSGANVLTF.

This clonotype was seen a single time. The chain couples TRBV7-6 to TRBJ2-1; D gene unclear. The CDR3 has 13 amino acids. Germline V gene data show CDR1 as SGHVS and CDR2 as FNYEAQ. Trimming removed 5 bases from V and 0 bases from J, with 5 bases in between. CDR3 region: CASSEVSYNEQFF. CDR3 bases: TGTGCCAGCAGCGAGGTCTCCTACAATGAGCAGTTCTTC.

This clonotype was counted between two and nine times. CDR3: CASSLGGGEQYF. As DNA, the CDR3 is TGTGCCAGCAGCTTGGGAGGGGGCGAGCAGTACTTC. This chain connects TRBV13 to TRBJ2-7; TRBD2 is a possible D gene (7 bases). The CDR3 totals 12 residues. V dropped 3 bases and J dropped 6 bases, with 9 bases sitting between them. Germline assignment: CDR1 PRHDT and CDR2 FYEKMQ (reference sequence).

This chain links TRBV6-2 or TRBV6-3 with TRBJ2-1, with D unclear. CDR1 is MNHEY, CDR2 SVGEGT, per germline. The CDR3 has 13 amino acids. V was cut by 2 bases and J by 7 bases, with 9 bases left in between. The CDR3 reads CASSYDYENEQFF. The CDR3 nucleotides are TGTGCCAGCAGTTACGATTACGAAAATGAGCAGTTCTTC.

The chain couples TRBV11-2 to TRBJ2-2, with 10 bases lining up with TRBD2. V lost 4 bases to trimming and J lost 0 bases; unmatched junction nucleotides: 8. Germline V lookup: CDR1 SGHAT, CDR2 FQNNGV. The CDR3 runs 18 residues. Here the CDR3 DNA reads TGTGCCAGCAGCTGGGGACTAGCGAGATCCTCGAACACCGGGGAGCTGTTTTTT. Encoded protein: CASSWGLARSSNTGELFF.

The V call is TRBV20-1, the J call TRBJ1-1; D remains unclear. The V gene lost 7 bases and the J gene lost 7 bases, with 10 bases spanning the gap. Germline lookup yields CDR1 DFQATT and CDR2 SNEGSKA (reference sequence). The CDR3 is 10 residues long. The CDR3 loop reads CSVLSVEAFF. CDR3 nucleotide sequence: TGCAGTGTCCTGTCGGTTGAAGCTTTCTTT.

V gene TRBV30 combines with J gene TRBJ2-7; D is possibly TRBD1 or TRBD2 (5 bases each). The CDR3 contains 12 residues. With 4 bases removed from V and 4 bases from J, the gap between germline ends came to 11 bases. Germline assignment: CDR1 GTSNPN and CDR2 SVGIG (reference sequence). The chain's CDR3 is CAWKGDRYEQYF. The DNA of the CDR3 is TGTGCCTGGAAGGGAGACAGATACGAGCAGTACTTC.

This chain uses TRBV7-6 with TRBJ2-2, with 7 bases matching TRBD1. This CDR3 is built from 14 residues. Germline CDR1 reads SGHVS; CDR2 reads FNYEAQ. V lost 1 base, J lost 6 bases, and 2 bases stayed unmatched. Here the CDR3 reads CASSLGTGPGELFF. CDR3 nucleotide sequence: TGTGCCAGCAGCTTAGGGACAGGTCCCGGGGAGCTGTTTTTT. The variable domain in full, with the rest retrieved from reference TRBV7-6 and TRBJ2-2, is GAGVSQSPRYKVTKRGQDVALRCDPISGHVSLYWYRQALGQGPEFLTYFNYEAQQDKSGLPNDRFSAERPEGSISTLTIQRTEQRDSAMYRCASSLGTGPGELFFGEGSRLTVL.

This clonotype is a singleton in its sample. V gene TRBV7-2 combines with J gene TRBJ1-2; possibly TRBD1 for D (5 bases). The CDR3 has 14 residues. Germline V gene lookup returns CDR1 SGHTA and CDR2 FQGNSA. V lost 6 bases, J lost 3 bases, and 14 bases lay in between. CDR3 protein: CASRKQGGDYGYTF. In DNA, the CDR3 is TGTGCCAGCAGGAAGCAGGGTGGGGACTATGGCTACACCTTC. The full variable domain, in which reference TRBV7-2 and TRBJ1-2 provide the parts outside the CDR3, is GAGVSQSPSNKVTEKGKDVELRCDPISGHTALYWYRQSLGQGLEFLIYFQGNSAPDKSGLPSDRFSAERTGGSVSTLTIQRTQQEDSAVYLCASRKQGGDYGYTFGSGTRLTVV.

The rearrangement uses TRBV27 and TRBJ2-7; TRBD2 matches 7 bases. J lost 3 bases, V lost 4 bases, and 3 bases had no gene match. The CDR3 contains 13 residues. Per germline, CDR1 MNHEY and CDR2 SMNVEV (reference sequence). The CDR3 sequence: CASSWTRFYEQYF. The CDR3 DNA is TGTGCCAGCAGTTGGACTAGGTTCTACGAGCAGTACTTC.